This entry lists 16 T cell receptor beta chains sequenced from one sample in a study of post-analysis software for immune sequencing data. Every TCR beta cDNA library bore unique molecular identifiers. From the PCR reads, TCRdb called clonotypes with MiXCR, one entry per CDR3 protein. The data show roughly 700,000 distinct CDR3 sequences, 25% to 30% seen once. Findings and caveats of the study: About 5 TRBV segments (TRBV5-6, TRBV5-1 and TRBV20-1 among them) occurred more frequently in patients than in controls.

Antigen specificity for these receptors is unknown. Input material: blood. Every receptor here comes from a girl aged 10 to 17 with multiple sclerosis.

CDR3: CSARDWGGGEKLFF. The CDR3 coding sequence is TGCAGTGCTAGAGATTGGGGGGGAGGTGAAAAACTGTTTTTT. J is TRBJ1-4 and V is TRBV20-1; the D gene is possibly TRBD1 (5 bases). Per the germline V gene, CDR1 is DFQATT and CDR2 is SNEGSKA (reference sequence). V was shortened by 0 bases and J by 7 bases, with 12 bases between the two germline ends. CDR3 length: 14 amino acids.

The chain has TRBV15 and TRBJ2-2; D is possibly TRBD2 (5 bases). V lost 0 bases, J lost 5 bases, and 10 bases lay in between. Per germline, CDR1 LNHNV and CDR2 YYDKDF (reference sequence). The CDR3 spans 15 residues. In DNA, the CDR3 is TGTGCCACCAGCAGAGATATCGGGGTGACCGGGGAGCTGTTTTTT. Its translation is CATSRDIGVTGELFF.

This chain connects TRBV7-2 to TRBJ2-1; D remains unclear. Trimming left V 6 bases short and J 8 bases short, with 8 bases between. The V gene's germline CDR1 is SGHTA and CDR2 FQGNSA. CDR3 length: 11 amino acids. In DNA form, the CDR3 reads TGTGCCAGCAGAGGCCTATATGAGCAGTTCTTC. Amino acids: CASRGLYEQFF.

This clonotype was observed a handful of times. V is TRBV28 and J is TRBJ1-5; a possible D gene is TRBD1 (6 bases). Between the trimmed V and J ends, which lost 6 bases and 3 bases, there was a span of 12 bases. Germline values: CDR1 MDHEN, CDR2 SYDVKM. This CDR3 is 14 amino acids long. The CDR3: CASSPTGLNQPQHF. The CDR3 coding sequence is TGTGCCAGCAGCCCTACAGGGCTCAATCAGCCCCAGCATTTT.

About this clonotype: The junction and the germline gene differ at one end; a read error may be behind it. The chain has TRBV10-3 and TRBJ2-1, with D unresolved. There are 13 residues in the CDR3. Looked up from germline, CDR1 is ENHRY and CDR2 is SYGVKD. CDR3 in amino acids: CAISGLSYSEQFF. The CDR3 DNA is TGTGCCATCTCCGGCCTCTCCTACAGTGAGCAGTTCTTC.

The chain has TRBV29-1 and TRBJ2-4, with D possibly TRBD1 on 6 matching bases. The J call is in doubt because the DNA end fits TRBJ2-5 better. Per the germline V gene, CDR1 is SQVTM and CDR2 is ANQGSEA. CDR3 length equals 14 residues. The chain's CDR3 is CSVEEGAVSETQYF. CDR3 DNA: TGCAGCGTTGAAGAGGGGGCCGTTTCAGAGACCCAGTACTTC.

This chain links TRBV12-3 or TRBV12-4 with TRBJ2-5; D might be TRBD1 (5 bases). The CDR3 has 15 residues. The V gene lost 1 base and the J gene lost 7 bases, with 16 bases spanning the gap. CDR3 region: CASSLERRVRVTQYF. The CDR3 DNA reads TGTGCCAGCAGTTTAGAACGCAGGGTACGAGTGACCCAGTACTTC.

This clonotype was seen only a few times. The rearrangement links TRBV6-1 to TRBJ1-5; D perhaps matches TRBD1 (6 bases). The CDR3 totals 15 residues. Germline lookup yields CDR1 MNHNS and CDR2 SASEGT. The V and J ends lost 10 bases and 0 bases respectively, with 16 bases between them. This chain's CDR3 is CATKGVSSSNQPQHF. The CDR3 region has the DNA TGTGCCACCAAGGGGGTGAGCAGTAGCAATCAGCCCCAGCATTTT.

This clonotype was seen only a few times. The chain is built from TRBV20-1 and TRBJ2-1; D could derive from TRBD1 or TRBD2 (5 bases each). The CDR3 length is 12 residues. Germline V gene data show CDR1 as DFQATT and CDR2 as SNEGSKA (reference sequence). V lost 5 bases and J 8 bases, leaving 13 bases between the germline ends. The CDR3 nucleotides are TGCAGTGCTCCGGGACCCCGCTATGAGCAGTTCTTC. The encoded protein is CSAPGPRYEQFF.

This clonotype was observed a handful of times. This chain uses TRBV7-2 with TRBJ2-1; perhaps TRBD1 as D (5 bases). The CDR3 runs to 16 residues. The germline CDR1 and CDR2 sequences are SGHTA and FQGNSA. V was cut by 1 base and J by 5 bases, with 15 bases left in between. CDR3: CASSLVLITGNNEQFF. The CDR3 region has the DNA TGTGCCAGCAGCTTAGTTCTAATTACAGGAAACAATGAGCAGTTCTTC. Variable domain in full (rest from reference TRBV7-2 and TRBJ2-1): GAGVSQSPSNKVTEKGKDVELRCDPISGHTALYWYRQSLGQGLEFLIYFQGNSAPDKSGLPSDRFSAERTGGSVSTLTIQRTQQEDSAVYLCASSLVLITGNNEQFFGPGTRLTVL.

V and J are TRBV13 and TRBJ2-1; 9 bases are shared with TRBD2. Germline lookup yields CDR1 PRHDT and CDR2 FYEKMQ (reference sequence). Unmatched junction bases numbered 2, after V lost 3 bases and J lost 5 bases. This CDR3 comprises 14 residues. The CDR3 DNA is TGTGCCAGCAGCTTTAGCGGGAGAGACAATGAGCAGTTCTTC. Translating gives CASSFSGRDNEQFF.

The sample holds a few counts of this clonotype. The chain combines TRBV15 with TRBJ2-1, with 10 positions matching TRBD2. Germline V CDR1 and CDR2: LNHNV, YYDKDF (reference sequence). The CDR3 runs to 18 residues. V shed 6 bases, J shed 1 base, and the junction held 12 bases outside the gene matches. The CDR3 sequence: CATRDSGTSDRSYNEQFF. The CDR3 bases are TGTGCCACCAGAGACTCCGGGACTAGCGACCGGTCCTACAATGAGCAGTTCTTC.

The rearrangement uses TRBV14 and TRBJ1-2; a weak D match, TRBD1 (5 bases). CDR1 SGHDN and CDR2 FVKESK come from the germline V gene. Between the trimmed V and J ends, which lost 8 bases and 4 bases, there was a span of 11 bases. CDR3 length: 12 amino acids. The CDR3 loop reads CASGGAFYGYTF. The CDR3 DNA is TGTGCCAGCGGTGGGGCTTTCTATGGCTACACCTTC.

This clonotype was seen a handful of times. V gene TRBV24-1 combines with J gene TRBJ1-2, with 8 bases aligning to TRBD1. Germline V gene lookup returns CDR1 KGHDR and CDR2 SFDVKD. After removal of 4 bases from V and 8 bases from J, the junction contained 5 bases not matched to a gene. This CDR3 contains 13 residues. The CDR3 DNA reads as TGTGCCACCAGTGACCCGACAGGGGACGGCTACACCTTC. Its translation: CATSDPTGDGYTF.

The chain couples TRBV29-1 to TRBJ2-4; TRBD1 is a possible D gene (5 bases). This CDR3 comprises 11 residues. Looked up from germline, CDR1 is SQVTM and CDR2 is ANQGSEA. V lost 6 bases to trimming and J lost 5 bases, with 8 bases between them. CDR3 bases: TGCAGCGTCAGGGTGCAAAACATTCAGTACTTC. Its translation is CSVRVQNIQYF.

The sample holds a few counts of this clonotype. The chain couples TRBV7-9 to TRBJ2-7; weak D call: TRBD2 (5 bases). From germline, CDR1 is SEHNR and CDR2 FQNEAQ (reference sequence). The CDR3 consists of 12 residues. V was clipped by 1 base and J by 5 bases, with 6 bases between them. The CDR3 DNA sequence: TGTGCCAGCAGCTTAGGAGCGGACGAGCAGTACTTC. Translating it yields CASSLGADEQYF.